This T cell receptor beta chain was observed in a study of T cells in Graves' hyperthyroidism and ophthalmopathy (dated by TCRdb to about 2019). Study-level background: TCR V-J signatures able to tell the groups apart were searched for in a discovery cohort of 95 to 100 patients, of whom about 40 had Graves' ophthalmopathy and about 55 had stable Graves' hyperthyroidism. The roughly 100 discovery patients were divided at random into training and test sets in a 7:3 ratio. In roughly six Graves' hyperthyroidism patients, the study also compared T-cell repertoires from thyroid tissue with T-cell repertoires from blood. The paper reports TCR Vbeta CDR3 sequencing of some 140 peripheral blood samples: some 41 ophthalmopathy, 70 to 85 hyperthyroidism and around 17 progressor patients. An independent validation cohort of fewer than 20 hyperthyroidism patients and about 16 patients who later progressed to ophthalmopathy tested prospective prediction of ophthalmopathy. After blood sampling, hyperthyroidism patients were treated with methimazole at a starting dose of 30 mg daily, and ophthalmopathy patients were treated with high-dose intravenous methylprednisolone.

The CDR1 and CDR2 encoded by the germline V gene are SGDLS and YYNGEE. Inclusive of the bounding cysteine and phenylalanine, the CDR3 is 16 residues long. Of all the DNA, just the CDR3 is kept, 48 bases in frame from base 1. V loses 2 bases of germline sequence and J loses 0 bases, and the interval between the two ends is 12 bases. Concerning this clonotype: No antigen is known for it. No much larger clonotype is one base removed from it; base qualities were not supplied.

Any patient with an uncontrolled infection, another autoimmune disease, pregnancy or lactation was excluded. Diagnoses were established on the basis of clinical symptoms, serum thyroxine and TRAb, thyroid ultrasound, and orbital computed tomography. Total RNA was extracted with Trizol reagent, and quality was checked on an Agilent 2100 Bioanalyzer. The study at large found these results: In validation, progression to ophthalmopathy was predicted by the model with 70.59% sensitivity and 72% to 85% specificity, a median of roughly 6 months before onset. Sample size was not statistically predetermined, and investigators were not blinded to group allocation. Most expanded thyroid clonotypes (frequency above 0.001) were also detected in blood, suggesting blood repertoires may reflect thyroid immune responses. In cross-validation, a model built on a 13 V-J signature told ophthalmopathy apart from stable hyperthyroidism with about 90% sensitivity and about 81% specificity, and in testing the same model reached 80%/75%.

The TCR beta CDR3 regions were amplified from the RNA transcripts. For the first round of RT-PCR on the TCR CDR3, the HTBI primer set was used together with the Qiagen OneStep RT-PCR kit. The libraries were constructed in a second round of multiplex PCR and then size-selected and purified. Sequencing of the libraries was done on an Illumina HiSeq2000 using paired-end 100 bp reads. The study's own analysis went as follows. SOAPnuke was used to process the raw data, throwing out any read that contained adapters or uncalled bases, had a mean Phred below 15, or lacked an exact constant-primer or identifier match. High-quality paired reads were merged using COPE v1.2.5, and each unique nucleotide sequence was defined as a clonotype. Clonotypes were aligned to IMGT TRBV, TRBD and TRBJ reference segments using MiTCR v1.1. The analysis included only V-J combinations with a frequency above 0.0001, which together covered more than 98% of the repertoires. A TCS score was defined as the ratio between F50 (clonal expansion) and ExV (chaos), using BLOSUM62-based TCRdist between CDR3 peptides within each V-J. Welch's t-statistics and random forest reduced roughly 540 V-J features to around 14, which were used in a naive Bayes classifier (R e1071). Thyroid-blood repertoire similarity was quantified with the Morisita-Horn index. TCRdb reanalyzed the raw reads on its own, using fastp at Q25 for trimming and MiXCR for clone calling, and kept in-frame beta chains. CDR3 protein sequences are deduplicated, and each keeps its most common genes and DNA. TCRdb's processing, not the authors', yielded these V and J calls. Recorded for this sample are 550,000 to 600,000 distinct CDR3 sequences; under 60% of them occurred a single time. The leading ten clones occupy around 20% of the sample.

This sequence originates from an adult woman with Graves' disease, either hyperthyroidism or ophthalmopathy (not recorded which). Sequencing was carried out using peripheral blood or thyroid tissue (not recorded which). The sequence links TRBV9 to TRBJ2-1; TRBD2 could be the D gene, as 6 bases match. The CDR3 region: CASSVSREASYNEQFF. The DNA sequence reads TGTGCCAGCAGCGTGTCGAGGGAGGCCTCCTACAATGAGCAGTTCTTC.